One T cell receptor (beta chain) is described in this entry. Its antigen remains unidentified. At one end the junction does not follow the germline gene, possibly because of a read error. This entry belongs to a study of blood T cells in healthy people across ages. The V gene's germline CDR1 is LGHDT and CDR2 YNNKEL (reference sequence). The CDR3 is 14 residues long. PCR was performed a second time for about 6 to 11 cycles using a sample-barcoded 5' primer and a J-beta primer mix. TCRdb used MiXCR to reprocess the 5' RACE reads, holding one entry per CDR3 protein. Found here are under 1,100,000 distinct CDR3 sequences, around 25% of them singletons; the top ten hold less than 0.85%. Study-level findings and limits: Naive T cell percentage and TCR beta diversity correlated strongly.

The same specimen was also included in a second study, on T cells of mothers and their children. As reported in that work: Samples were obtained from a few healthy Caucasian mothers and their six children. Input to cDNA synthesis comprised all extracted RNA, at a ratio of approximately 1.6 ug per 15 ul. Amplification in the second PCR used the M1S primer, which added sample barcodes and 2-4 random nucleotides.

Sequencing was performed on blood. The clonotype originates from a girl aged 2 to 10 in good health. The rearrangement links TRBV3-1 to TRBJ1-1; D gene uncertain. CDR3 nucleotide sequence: TGTGCCAGCAGCCAACCCGGCCCGAACACTGAAGCTTCCTTT. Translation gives CASSQPGPNTEASF.